The 13 T cell receptor beta chains presented below share a single source sample, sequenced in a study of T cells after yellow fever vaccination. TCRdb called the 5' RACE reads again in MiXCR, with one record for every CDR3 protein. The repertoire includes roughly 160,000 distinct CDR3 sequences, about a tenth of them detected once, and under 40% sits in the top ten. The specimen comprised CD8+ T cells sorted from PBMCs, sampled 45 days after the yellow fever booster vaccination. These TCRs come from a man between 18 and 35 years old who received the YFV17D yellow fever vaccine.

This clonotype showed up many times. In nucleotides, the CDR3 is TGCAGCGTCCCCGGGGGGGGCTATGGCTACACCTTC. This translates into CSVPGGGYGYTF. This chain uses TRBV29-1 with TRBJ1-2, with D perhaps TRBD1 (5 bases). Germline V gene data show CDR1 as SQVTM and CDR2 as ANQGSEA. The CDR3 consists of 12 residues. The ends were cut back, 6 bases at V and 4 bases at J, with 12 bases in the middle.

This clonotype was observed many times. This sequence joins TRBV27 and TRBJ2-2; D is unresolved. Trimming removed 3 bases from V and 6 bases from J, with 5 bases in between. From germline, CDR1 is MNHEY and CDR2 SMNVEV (reference sequence). The length of the CDR3 is 12 residues. The CDR3 nucleotides read TGTGCCAGCAGTTTGGTAGCCGGGGAGCTGTTTTTT. Protein: CASSLVAGELFF.

The chain recombines TRBV9 with TRBJ2-1; no firm D call. The CDR3 runs 14 residues. Trimming shortened V by 3 bases and J by 1 base, and 8 bases separated the two germline ends. CDR1 is SGDLS and CDR2 is YYNGEE in the germline V gene. This CDR3 reads CASSAPPSYNEQFF. The CDR3 DNA reads as TGTGCCAGCAGCGCCCCCCCGTCCTACAATGAGCAGTTCTTC.

The chain recombines TRBV7-9 with TRBJ1-6, with D hard to call. CDR3 length: 14 residues. Germline assignment: CDR1 SEHNR and CDR2 FQNEAQ (reference sequence). V was pared by 0 bases and J by 10 bases, with 10 bases between. DNA for the CDR3: TGTGCCAGCAGCTTAGCAGGGAGCCACTCACCCCTCCACTTT. As protein: CASSLAGSHSPLHF. Complete variable domain (other parts from reference TRBV7-9 and TRBJ1-6): DTGVSQNPRHKITKRGQNVTFRCDPISEHNRLYWYRQTLGQGPEFLTYFQNEAQLEKSRLLSDRFSAERPKGSFSTLEIQRTEQGDSAMYLCASSLAGSHSPLHFGNGTRLTVT.

This clonotype was seen only a few times. This chain links TRBV6-2 or TRBV6-3 with TRBJ2-1; D is perhaps TRBD1 or TRBD2 (6 bases each). The CDR3 totals 12 residues. Between the trimmed V and J ends, which lost 7 bases and 8 bases, there was a span of 12 bases. Germline values: CDR1 MNHEY, CDR2 SVGEGT. For the CDR3, the DNA is TGTGCCAGCAAGGGGGGATTATATGAGCAGTTCTTC. Its translation is CASKGGLYEQFF.

This clonotype has a handful of counts. V usage is TRBV7-9 and J usage is TRBJ1-2; D call uncertain. V lost 2 bases and J 4 bases, leaving 14 bases between the germline ends. CDR3 size: 15 residues. CDR1 is SEHNR, CDR2 FQNEAQ, per germline (reference sequence). The CDR3 region has the DNA TGTGCCAGCAGCTTAAACTCGGTTGGCTCCTATGGCTACACCTTC. Its protein product is CASSLNSVGSYGYTF.

This clonotype was picked up a small number of times. The chain employs TRBV6-2 or TRBV6-3 and TRBJ2-1; 10 bases are a match to TRBD1. The CDR3 contains 15 residues. V gave up 7 bases and J gave up 8 bases; unmatched junction bases: 11. The V gene's germline CDR1 is MNHEY and CDR2 SVGEGT. The CDR3 nucleotides are TGTGCCAGCAAGGATAGGACAGGGGGAGTTTATGAGCAGTTCTTC. Its translation: CASKDRTGGVYEQFF.

A few counts support this clonotype. The chain has TRBV20-1 and TRBJ2-7, with D possibly TRBD2 on 5 matching bases. CDR3 length equals 11 residues. Germline values: CDR1 DFQATT, CDR2 SNEGSKA (reference sequence). The V end lost 0 bases, the J end lost 5 bases, and 5 bases lay between the germline ends. The CDR3, as DNA: TGCAGTGCTAGAGAGGAGGACGAGCAGTACTTC. The encoded protein is CSAREEDEQYF.

The genes are TRBV6-2 or TRBV6-3 and TRBJ2-7, with TRBD2 matching over 12 bases. Germline-derived CDR1 and CDR2 are MNHEY and SVGEGT. There are 17 residues in the CDR3. Germline trimming cut 2 bases from V and 0 bases from J; bases unmatched to any gene: 5. CDR3 loop: CASSYLAGGRSSYEQYF. The DNA of the CDR3 is TGTGCCAGCAGTTACCTAGCGGGGGGGAGAAGCTCCTACGAGCAGTACTTC.

This clonotype was observed at least ten times. V and J are TRBV7-9 and TRBJ2-5, with 8 bases lining up with TRBD1. The CDR3 consists of 17 residues. CDR1 SEHNR and CDR2 FQNEAQ come from the germline V gene (reference sequence). The J segment lost 0 bases and the V segment lost 4 bases, leaving 10 bases of the junction unmatched. CDR3 loop: CASSSGVRQGYQETQYF. The CDR3 nucleotides are TGTGCCAGCAGCTCCGGCGTAAGACAGGGGTACCAAGAGACCCAGTACTTC.

The chain carries TRBV20-1 and TRBJ2-3; 12 bases fit TRBD2. Per germline, CDR1 DFQATT and CDR2 SNEGSKA (reference sequence). The ends lost 0 bases at V and 4 bases at J; junction bases unmatched: 2. This CDR3 has 15 amino acids. CDR3 nucleotides: TGCAGTGCTAGAGATCTAGCGGGGGGGGCAGATACGCAGTATTTT. Its protein is CSARDLAGGADTQYF.

This clonotype was detected a few times. The chain combines TRBV5-4 with TRBJ2-5; TRBD2 agrees at 10 bases. Germline loops: CDR1 SGHNT, CDR2 YYREEE (reference sequence). This CDR3 has 16 residues. J lost 9 bases, V lost 3 bases, and 14 bases had no gene match. In nucleotides, the CDR3 is TGTGCCAGCAGCTCTCTAGCGGGGGAACCCCCAGGGGCCCAGTACTTC. Encoded protein: CASSSLAGEPPGAQYF. The full variable domain, completed using reference TRBV5-4 and TRBJ2-5, is ETGVTQSPTHLIKTRGQQVTLRCSSQSGHNTVSWYQQALGQGPQFIFQYYREEENGRGNFPPRFSGLQFPNYSSELNVNALELDDSALYLCASSSLAGEPPGAQYFGPGTRLLVL.

This clonotype showed up just a few times. This chain uses TRBV6-5 with TRBJ1-1; no clear D. Trimming cost V 8 bases and J 5 bases, with 9 bases left between them. From germline, CDR1 is MNHEY and CDR2 SVGAGI. This CDR3 has 11 residues. The chain's CDR3 is CASWLGTEAFF. The CDR3 DNA reads TGTGCCAGCTGGTTGGGGACTGAAGCTTTCTTT.